The TCR beta chain under discussion was sequenced for a study of regulatory dendritic cells for organ transplantation. Germline V gives CDR1 SGDLS, CDR2 YYNGEE. The V and J ends lost 2 bases and 2 bases, in that order; junction bases with no gene match: 10. CDR3 length equals 17 residues. Repertoires were generated with immunoSEQ multiplex PCR, while TCRdb's copy carries only in-frame clones and drops some. The sample records 25,000 to 30,000 clones, about four fifths being singletons. The receptor was derived from a human donor in good health. The chain recombines TRBV9 with TRBJ1-3; 7 bases map to TRBD1. Sequenced sample: naive CD4+ T cells from blood. Subset denoted: CD45RA+ naive T cells. The CDR3 loop is CASSVEGTATPGNTIYF. In DNA form, the CDR3 reads TGTGCCAGCAGCGTCGAAGGGACAGCCACCCCTGGAAACACCATATATTTT.